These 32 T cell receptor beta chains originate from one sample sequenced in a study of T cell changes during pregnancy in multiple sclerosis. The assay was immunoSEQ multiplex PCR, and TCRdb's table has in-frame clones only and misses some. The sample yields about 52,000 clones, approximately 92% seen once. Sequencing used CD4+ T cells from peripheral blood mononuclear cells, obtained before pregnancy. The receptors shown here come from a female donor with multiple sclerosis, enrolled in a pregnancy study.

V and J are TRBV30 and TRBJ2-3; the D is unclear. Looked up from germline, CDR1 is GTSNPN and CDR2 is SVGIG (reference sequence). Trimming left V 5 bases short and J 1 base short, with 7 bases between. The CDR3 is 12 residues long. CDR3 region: CAWARGTDTQYF. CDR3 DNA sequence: TGTGCCTGGGCTCGGGGCACAGATACGCAGTATTTT.

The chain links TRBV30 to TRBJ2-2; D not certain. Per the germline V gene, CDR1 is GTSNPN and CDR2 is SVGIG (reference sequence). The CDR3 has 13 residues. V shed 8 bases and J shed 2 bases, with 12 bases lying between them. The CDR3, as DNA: TGTGCCGGAGTGGCCCGAAACACCGGGGAGCTGTTTTTT. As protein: CAGVARNTGELFF.

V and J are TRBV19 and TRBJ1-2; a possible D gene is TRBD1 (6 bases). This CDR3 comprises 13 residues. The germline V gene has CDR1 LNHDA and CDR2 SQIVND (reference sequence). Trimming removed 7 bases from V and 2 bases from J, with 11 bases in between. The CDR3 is CASKKGQNYGYTF. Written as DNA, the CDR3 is TGTGCCAGTAAGAAAGGACAGAACTATGGCTACACCTTC.

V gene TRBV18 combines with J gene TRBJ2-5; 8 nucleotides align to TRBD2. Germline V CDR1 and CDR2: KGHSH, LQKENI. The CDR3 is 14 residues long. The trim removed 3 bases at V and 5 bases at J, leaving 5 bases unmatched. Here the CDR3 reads CASSPRTSRETQYF. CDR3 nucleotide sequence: TGTGCCAGCTCACCGAGGACTAGCCGGGAGACCCAGTACTTC.

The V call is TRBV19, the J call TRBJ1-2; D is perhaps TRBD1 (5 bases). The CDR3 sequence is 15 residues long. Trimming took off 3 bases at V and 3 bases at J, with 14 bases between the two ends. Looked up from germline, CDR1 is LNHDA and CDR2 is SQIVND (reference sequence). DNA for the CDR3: TGTGCCAGTAGTATGGGCCCCGGGGGATACTATGGCTACACCTTC. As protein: CASSMGPGGYYGYTF.

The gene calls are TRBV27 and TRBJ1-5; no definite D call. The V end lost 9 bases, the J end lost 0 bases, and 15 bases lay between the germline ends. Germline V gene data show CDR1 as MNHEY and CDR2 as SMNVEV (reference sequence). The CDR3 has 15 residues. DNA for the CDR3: TGTGCCAGTGATACCAGGAAGAATAGCAATCAGCCCCAGCATTTT. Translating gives CASDTRKNSNQPQHF.

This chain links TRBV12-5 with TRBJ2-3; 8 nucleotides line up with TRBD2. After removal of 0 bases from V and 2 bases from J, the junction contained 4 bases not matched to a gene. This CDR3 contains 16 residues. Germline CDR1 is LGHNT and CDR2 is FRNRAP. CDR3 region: CASGLVAGAYTDTQYF. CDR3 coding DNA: TGTGCTAGTGGTTTGGTAGCGGGAGCCTACACAGATACGCAGTATTTT.

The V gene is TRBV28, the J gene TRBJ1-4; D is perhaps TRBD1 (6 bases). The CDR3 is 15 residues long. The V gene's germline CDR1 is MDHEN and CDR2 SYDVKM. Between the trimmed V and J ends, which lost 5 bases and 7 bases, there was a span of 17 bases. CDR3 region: CASSPRDIRGEKLFF. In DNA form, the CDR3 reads TGTGCCAGCAGTCCACGGGACATCAGGGGTGAAAAACTGTTTTTT.

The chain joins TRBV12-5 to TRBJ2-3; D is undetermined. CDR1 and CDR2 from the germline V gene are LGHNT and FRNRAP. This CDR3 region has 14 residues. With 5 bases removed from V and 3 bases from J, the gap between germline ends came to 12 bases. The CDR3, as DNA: TGTGCTAGTGGTACCTCGGCGAGGACAGATACGCAGTATTTT. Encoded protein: CASGTSARTDTQYF. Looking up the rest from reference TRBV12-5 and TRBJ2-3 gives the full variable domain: DARVTQTPRHKVTEMGQEVTMRCQPILGHNTVFWYRQTMMQGLELLAYFRNRAPLDDSGMPKDRFSAEMPDATLATLKIQPSEPRDSAVYFCASGTSARTDTQYFGPGTRLTVL.

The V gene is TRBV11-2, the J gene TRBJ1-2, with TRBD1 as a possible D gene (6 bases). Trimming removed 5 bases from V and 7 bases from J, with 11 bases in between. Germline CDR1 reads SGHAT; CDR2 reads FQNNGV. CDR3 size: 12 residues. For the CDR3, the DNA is TGTGCCAGCAGCCCCGACAGGATTGGCTACACCTTC. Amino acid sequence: CASSPDRIGYTF.

CDR3 nucleotide sequence: TGTGCCAGCAGCCGACAGGGGGCATCTTCTGGCTATGGCTACACCTTC. Translation gives CASSRQGASSGYGYTF. The chain combines TRBV7-9 with TRBJ1-2; 10 bases line up with TRBD1. The CDR3 contains 16 residues. V was clipped by 5 bases and J by 4 bases; unmatched bases: 10. Germline V CDR1 and CDR2: SEHNR, FQNEAQ (reference sequence).

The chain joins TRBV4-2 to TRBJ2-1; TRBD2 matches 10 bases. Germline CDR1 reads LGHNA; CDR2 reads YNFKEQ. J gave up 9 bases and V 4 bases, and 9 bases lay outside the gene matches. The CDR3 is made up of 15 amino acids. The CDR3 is CASSPSGGGSREQFF. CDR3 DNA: TGTGCCAGCAGCCCCAGCGGGGGGGGGTCGCGTGAGCAGTTCTTC.

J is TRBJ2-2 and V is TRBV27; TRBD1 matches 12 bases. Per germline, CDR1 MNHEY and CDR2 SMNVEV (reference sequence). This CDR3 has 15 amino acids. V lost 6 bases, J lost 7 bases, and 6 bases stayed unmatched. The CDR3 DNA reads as TGTGCCAGCAGGCCGGGACAGGGGGCCGTCGGGGAGCTGTTTTTT. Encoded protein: CASRPGQGAVGELFF.

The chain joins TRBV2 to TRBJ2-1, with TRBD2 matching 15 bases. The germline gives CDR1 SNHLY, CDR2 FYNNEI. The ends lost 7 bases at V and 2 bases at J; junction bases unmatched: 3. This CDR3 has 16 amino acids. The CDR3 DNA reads TGTGCCAGCACCGGGACTAGCGGGAGGACCTACAATGAGCAGTTCTTC. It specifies CASTGTSGRTYNEQFF.

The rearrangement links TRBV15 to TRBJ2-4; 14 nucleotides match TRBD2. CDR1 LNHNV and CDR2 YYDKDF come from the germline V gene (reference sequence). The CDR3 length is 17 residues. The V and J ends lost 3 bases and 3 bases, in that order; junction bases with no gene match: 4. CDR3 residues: CATSRRLAGGYKNIQYF. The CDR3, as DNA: TGTGCCACCAGCAGGAGACTAGCGGGAGGGTACAAAAACATTCAGTACTTC. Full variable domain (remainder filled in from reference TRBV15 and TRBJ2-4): DAMVIQNPRYQVTQFGKPVTLSCSQTLNHNVMYWYQQKSSQAPKLLFHYYDKDFNNEADTPDNFQSRRPNTSFCFLDIRSPGLGDTAMYLCATSRRLAGGYKNIQYFGAGTRLSVL.

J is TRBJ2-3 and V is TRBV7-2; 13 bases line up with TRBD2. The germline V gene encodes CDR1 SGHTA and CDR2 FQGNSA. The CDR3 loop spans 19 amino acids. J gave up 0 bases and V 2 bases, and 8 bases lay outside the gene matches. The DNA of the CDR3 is TGTGCCAGCAGCTTAACTAGCGGGAGGGCTCGGGGCAGCACAGATACGCAGTATTTT. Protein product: CASSLTSGRARGSTDTQYF.

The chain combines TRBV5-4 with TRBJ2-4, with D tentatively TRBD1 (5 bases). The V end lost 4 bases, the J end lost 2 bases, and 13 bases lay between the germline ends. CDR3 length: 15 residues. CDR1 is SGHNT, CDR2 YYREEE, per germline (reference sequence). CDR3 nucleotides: TGTGCCAGCAGCGCAACAGGTCTGACCAAAAACATTCAGTACTTC. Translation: CASSATGLTKNIQYF.

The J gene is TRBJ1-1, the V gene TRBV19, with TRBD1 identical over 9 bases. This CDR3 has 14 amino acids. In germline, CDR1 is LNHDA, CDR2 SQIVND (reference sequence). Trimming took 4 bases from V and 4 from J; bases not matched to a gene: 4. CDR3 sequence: CASSNRGPGTEAFF. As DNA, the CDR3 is TGTGCCAGTAGTAACAGGGGGCCGGGCACTGAAGCTTTCTTT.

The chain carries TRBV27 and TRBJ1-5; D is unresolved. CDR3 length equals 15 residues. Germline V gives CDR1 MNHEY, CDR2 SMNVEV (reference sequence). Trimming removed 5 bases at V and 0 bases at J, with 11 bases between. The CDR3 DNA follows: TGTGCCAGCAGTCCCCTAGGAAGTAGCAATCAGCCCCAGCATTTT. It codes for CASSPLGSSNQPQHF.

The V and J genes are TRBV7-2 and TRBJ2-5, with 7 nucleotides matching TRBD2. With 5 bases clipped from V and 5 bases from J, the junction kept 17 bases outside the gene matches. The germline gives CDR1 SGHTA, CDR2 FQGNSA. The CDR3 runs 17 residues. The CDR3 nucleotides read TGTGCCAGCAGCCTAATAGCGGGCGGGAGTTCGTTTGAGACCCAGTACTTC. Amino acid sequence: CASSLIAGGSSFETQYF.

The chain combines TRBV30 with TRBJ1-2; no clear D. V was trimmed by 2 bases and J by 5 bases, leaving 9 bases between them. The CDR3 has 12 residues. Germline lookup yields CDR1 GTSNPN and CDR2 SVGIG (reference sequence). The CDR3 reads CAWSPLKYGYTF. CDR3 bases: TGTGCCTGGAGTCCTCTAAAATATGGCTACACCTTC.

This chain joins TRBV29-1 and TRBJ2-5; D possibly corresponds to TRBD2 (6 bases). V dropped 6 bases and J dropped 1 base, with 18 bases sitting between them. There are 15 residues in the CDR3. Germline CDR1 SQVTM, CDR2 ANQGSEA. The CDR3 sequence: CSVGGIKWAQETQYF. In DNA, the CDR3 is TGCAGCGTCGGGGGAATCAAATGGGCCCAAGAGACCCAGTACTTC.

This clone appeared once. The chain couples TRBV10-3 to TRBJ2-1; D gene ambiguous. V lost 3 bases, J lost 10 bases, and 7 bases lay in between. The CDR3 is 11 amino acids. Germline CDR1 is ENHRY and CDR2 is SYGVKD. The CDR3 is CAISETLEQFF. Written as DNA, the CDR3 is TGTGCCATCAGTGAAACCCTAGAGCAGTTCTTC.

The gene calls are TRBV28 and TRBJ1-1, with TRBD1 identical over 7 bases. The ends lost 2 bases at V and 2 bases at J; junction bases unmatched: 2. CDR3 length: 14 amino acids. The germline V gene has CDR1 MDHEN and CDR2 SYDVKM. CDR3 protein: CASSLQGGNTEAFF. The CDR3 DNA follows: TGTGCCAGCAGTTTACAGGGGGGAAACACTGAAGCTTTCTTT.

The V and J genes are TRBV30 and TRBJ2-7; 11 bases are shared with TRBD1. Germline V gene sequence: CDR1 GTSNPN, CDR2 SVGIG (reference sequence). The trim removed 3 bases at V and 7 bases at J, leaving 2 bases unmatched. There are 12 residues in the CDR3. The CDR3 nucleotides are TGTGCCTGGAGGGACAGGGGGCGAGAGCAGTACTTC. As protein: CAWRDRGREQYF.

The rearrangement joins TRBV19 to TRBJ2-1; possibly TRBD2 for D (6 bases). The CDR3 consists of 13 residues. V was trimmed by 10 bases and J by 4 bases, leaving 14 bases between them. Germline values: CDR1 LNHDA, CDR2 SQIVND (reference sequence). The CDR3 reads CATAAGLYNEQFF. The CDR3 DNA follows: TGTGCCACCGCGGCGGGACTTTACAATGAGCAGTTCTTC.

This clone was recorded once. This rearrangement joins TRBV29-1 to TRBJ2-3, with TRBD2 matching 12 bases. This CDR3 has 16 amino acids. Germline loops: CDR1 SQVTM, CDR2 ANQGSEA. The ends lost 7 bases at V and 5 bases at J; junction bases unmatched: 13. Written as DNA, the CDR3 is TGCAGCGCTCGAGCATCACCGACTAGCGGGAGAGATACGCAGTATTTT. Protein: CSARASPTSGRDTQYF.

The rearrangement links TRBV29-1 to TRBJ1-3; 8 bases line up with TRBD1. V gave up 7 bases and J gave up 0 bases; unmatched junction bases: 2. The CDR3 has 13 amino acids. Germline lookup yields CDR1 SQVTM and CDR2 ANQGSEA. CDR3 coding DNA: TGCAGCGCGGACAGGGACTCTGGAAACACCATATATTTT. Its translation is CSADRDSGNTIYF.

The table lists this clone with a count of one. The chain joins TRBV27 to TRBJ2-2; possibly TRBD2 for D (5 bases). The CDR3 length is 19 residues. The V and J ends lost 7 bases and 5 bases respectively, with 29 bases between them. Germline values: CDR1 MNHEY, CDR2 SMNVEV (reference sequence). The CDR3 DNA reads TGTGCCAGCAAAACCCGCCCGCTCAACGGGGTAGAAAGGACCGGGGAGCTGTTTTTT. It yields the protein CASKTRPLNGVERTGELFF.

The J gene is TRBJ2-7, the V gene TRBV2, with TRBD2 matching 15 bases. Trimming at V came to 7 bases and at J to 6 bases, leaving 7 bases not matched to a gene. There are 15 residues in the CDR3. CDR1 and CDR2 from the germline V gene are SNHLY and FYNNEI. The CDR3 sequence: CASKGLAGGPGEQYF. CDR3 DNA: TGTGCCAGCAAAGGACTAGCGGGAGGGCCTGGCGAGCAGTACTTC.

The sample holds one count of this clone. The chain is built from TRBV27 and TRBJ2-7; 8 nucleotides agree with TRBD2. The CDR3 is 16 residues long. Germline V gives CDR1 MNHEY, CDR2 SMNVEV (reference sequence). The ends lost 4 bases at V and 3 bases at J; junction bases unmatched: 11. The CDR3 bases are TGTGCCAGCAGTTCCACCTTACTAGCGGCTTACTACGAGCAGTACTTC. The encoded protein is CASSSTLLAAYYEQYF.

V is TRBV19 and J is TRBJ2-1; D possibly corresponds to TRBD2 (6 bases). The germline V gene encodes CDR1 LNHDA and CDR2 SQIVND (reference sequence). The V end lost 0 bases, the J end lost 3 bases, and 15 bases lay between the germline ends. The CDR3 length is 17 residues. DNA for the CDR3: TGTGCCAGTAGTATAGATACGTCCGCGGGATTCTACAATGAGCAGTTCTTC. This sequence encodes CASSIDTSAGFYNEQFF. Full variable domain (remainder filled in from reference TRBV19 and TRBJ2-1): DGGITQSPKYLFRKEGQNVTLSCEQNLNHDAMYWYRQDPGQGLRLIYYSQIVNDFQKGDIAEGYSVSREKKESFPLTVTSAQKNPTAFYLCASSIDTSAGFYNEQFFGPGTRLTVL.